Sequencing of this T cell receptor beta chain was carried out in a study of CD8 T cells in Susac syndrome. The sequenced target, TCR beta, came from blood CD8+ and CD4+ T cells. RNA totalling 0.5 to 1 ug underwent reverse transcription with random hexamers. The amplification used immunoSEQ multiplex PCR on TCR beta CDR3; it spanned 54 Vbeta and 13 Jbeta. Each CDR3 protein is one row after TCRdb ran MiXCR on the immunoSEQ multiplex PCR reads. The data contain about 150,000 distinct CDR3 sequences, 90% to 95% of them singletons. Germline V gives CDR1 SGHNT, CDR2 YYREEE (reference sequence). V lost 4 bases to trimming and J lost 5 bases; unmatched junction nucleotides: 7. The CDR3 sequence is 14 residues long.

This clonotype was obtained from a human donor with Susac syndrome. This sequence joins TRBV5-4 and TRBJ2-5; TRBD2 agrees at 8 bases. Sequenced material: CD4+ T cells from PBMCs. CDR3 loop: CASSPGLVSETQYF. For the CDR3, the DNA is TGTGCCAGCAGCCCGGGACTAGTTAGTGAGACCCAGTACTTC.